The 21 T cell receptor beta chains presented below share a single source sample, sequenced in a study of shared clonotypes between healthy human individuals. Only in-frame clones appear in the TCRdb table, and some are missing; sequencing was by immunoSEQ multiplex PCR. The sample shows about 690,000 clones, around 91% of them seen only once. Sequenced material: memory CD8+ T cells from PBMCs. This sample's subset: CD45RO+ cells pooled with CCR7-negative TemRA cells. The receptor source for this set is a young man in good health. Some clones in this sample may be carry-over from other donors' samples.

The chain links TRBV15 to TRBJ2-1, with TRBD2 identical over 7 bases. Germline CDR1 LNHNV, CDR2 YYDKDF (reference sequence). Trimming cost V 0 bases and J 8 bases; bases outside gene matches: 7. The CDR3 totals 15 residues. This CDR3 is CATSRDSLAADEQFF. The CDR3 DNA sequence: TGTGCCACCAGCAGAGATAGCCTAGCGGCCGATGAGCAGTTCTTC.

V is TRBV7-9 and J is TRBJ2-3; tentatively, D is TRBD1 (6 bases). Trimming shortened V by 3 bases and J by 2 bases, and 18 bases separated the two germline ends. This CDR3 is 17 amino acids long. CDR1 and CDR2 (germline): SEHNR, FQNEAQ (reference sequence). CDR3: CASSFPPGHDPTDTQYF. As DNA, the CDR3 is TGTGCCAGCAGCTTCCCCCCGGGACACGACCCCACAGATACGCAGTATTTT.

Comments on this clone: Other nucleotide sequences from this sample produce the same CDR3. Here the CDR3 reads CASSQGLAGAYEQYF. Here the CDR3 DNA reads TGTGCCAGCAGCCAAGGACTAGCGGGGGCCTACGAGCAGTACTTC. The rearrangement joins TRBV4-2 to TRBJ2-7; 12 bases map to TRBD2. The CDR3 runs 15 residues. J lost 2 bases, V lost 1 base, and 0 bases had no gene match. Germline V gene sequence: CDR1 LGHNA, CDR2 YNFKEQ.

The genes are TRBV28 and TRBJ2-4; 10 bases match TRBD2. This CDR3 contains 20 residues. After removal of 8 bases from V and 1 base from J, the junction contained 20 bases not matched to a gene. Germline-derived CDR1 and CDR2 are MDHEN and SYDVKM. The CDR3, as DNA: TGTGCCAGCGAGGGGCCAATCAGCGGGAGGGCCGGGATGGCCAAAAACATTCAGTACTTC. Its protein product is CASEGPISGRAGMAKNIQYF.

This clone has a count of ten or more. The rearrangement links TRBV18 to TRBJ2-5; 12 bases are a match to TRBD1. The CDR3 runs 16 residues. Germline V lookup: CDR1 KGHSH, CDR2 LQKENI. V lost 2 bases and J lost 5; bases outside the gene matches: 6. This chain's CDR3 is CASSPTGTGGRETQYF. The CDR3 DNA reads TGTGCCAGCTCACCAACCGGGACAGGGGGCCGGGAGACCCAGTACTTC.

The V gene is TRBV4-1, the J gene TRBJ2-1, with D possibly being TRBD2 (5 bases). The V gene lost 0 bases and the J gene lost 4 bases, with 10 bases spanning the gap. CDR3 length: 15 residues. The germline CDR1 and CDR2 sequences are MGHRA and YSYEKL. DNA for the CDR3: TGCGCCAGCAGCCAAGAGAATGAGGGATACAATGAGCAGTTCTTC. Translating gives CASSQENEGYNEQFF.

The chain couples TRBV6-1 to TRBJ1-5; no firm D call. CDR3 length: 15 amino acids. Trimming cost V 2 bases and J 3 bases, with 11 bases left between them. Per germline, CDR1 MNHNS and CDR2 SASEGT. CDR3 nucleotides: TGTGCCAGCAGTGAATGGGCGGCCTTCAATCAGCCCCAGCATTTT. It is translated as CASSEWAAFNQPQHF.

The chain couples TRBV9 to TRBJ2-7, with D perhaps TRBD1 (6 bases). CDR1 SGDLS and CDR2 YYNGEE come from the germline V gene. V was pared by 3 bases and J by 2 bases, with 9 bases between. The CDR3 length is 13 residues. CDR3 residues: CASSAGEPYEQYF. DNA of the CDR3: TGTGCCAGCAGCGCAGGGGAACCCTACGAGCAGTACTTC.

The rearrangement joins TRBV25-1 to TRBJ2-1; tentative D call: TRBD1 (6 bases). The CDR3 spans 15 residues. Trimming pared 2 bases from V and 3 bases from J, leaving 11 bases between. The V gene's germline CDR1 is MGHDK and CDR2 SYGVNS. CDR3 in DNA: TGTGCCAGCAGTGAAGAGGGGGTAGGCTACAATGAGCAGTTCTTC. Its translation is CASSEEGVGYNEQFF.

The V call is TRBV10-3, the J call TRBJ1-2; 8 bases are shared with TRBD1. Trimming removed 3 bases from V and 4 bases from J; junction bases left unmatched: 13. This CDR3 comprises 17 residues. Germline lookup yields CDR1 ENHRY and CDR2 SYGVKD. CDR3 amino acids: CAISDPATQGAAYGYTF. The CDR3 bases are TGTGCCATCAGTGATCCCGCCACCCAGGGGGCGGCCTATGGCTACACCTTC.

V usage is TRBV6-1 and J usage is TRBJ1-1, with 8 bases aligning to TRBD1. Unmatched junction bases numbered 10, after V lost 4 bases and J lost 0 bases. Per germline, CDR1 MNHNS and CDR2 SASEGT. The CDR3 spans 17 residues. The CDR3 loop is CASSGTGTGYMNTEAFF. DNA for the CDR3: TGTGCCAGCAGTGGGACCGGGACAGGTTACATGAACACTGAAGCTTTCTTT.

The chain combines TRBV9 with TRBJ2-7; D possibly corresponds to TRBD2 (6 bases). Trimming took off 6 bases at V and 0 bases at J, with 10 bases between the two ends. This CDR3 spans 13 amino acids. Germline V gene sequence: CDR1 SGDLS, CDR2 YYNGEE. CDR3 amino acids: CASTSGDSYEQYF. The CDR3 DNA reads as TGTGCCAGCACCTCGGGAGACTCCTACGAGCAGTACTTC.

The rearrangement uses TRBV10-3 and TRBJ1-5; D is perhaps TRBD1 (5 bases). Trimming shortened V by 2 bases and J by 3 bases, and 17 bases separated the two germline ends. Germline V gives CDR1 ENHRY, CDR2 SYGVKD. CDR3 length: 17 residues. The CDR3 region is CAISEIRGTDNNQPQHF. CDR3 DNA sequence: TGTGCCATCAGTGAGATCCGCGGGACGGATAACAATCAGCCCCAGCATTTT.

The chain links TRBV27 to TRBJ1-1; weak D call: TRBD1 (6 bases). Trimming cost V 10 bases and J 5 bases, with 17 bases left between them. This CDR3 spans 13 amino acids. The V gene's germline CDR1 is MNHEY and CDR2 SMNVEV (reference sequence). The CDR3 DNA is TGTGCCACCAGGGAGACAGGAATGACTGAAGCTTTCTTT. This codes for CATRETGMTEAFF.

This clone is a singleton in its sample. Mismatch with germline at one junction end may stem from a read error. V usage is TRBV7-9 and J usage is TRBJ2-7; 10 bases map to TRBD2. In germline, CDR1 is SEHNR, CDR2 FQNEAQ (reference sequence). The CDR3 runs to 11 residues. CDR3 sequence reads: CASSSGLAALF. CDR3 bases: TGTGCCAGCAGCTCAGGACTAGCGGCCCTCTTC.

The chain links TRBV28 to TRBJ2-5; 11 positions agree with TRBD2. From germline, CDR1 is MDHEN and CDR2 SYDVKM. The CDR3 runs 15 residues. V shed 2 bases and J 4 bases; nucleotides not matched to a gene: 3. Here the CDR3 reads CASSLLAGGGETQYF. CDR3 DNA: TGTGCCAGCAGTTTACTAGCGGGAGGTGGAGAGACCCAGTACTTC.

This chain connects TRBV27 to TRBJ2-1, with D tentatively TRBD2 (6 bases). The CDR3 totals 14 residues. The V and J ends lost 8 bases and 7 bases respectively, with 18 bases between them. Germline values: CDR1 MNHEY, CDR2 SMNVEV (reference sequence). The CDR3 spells CASRPRLVWNEQFF. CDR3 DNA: TGTGCCAGCCGGCCCAGACTAGTGTGGAATGAGCAGTTCTTC.

In nucleotides, the CDR3 is TGTGCCTGGAGTGTCATATCTCGTGAGAACACTGAAGCTTTCTTT. Amino acid sequence: CAWSVISRENTEAFF. The chain has TRBV30 and TRBJ1-1; D call uncertain. Trimming stripped 0 bases from V and 1 base from J, with 12 bases between. The CDR3 totals 15 residues. CDR1 GTSNPN and CDR2 SVGIG come from the germline V gene (reference sequence).

The CDR3 DNA sequence: TGTGCCAGCAGCGCCGGGACCCAAATTGGGCAGTACTTC. Its protein product is CASSAGTQIGQYF. This rearrangement joins TRBV5-8 to TRBJ2-7, with D tentatively TRBD1 or TRBD2 (5 bases each). CDR1 is SGHTS, CDR2 YDEGEE, per germline. This CDR3 has 13 amino acids. V gave up 4 bases and J gave up 9 bases, with 17 bases separating them.

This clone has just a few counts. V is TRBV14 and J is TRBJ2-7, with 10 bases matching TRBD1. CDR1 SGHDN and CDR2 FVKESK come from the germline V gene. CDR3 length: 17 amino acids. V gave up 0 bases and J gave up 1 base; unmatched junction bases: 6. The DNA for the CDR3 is TGTGCCAGCAGCCAAGATTCCCGGGACAGGGGTTCCTACGAGCAGTACTTC. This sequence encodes CASSQDSRDRGSYEQYF.

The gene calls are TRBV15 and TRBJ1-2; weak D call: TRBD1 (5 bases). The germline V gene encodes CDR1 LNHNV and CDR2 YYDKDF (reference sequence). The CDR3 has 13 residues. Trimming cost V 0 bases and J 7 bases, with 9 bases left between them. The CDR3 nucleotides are TGTGCCACCAGCAGAGATGGGGACCGTGGCTACACCTTC. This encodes CATSRDGDRGYTF.